This record concerns one TCR beta chain sequence. Its antigen is undetermined. The sample belongs to a study of shared clonotypes between healthy human individuals. About the research overall: The donor pool was made up of a couple of women and three men aged 18 to 49. Regarding the study as a whole: With a handful of donors compared, roughly 4.9% of naive CD4 clonotypes were shared.

The naive CD8 fraction comprised CD45RO-negative cells positively selected for CCR7 and excluded terminally differentiated effector memory CD45RA+ cells. Several immunoSEQ 96-well plates shared each subset's DNA, each plate a replicate. Replicate PCRs run on sorted subsets employed approximately 0.2 ug DNA, about 27,000 T cell genomes. Data came from immunoSEQ multiplex PCR; TCRdb stores just in-frame clones and leaves some out. The table has some 2 million clones, roughly 94% seen once. The CDR3 contains 17 residues. The V gene's germline CDR1 is LGHNA and CDR2 YSLEER. J was trimmed by 5 bases and V by 3 bases; bases with no gene match: 11.

The sample was naive CD8+ T cells sorted from blood. The chain employs TRBV4-3 and TRBJ2-4; 9 bases are shared with TRBD2. The sequence derives from a man younger than 30 in good health. In DNA form, the CDR3 reads TGCGCCAGCAGCCAGACTTTAGCGGGAGAGGGTGAAAACATTCAGTACTTC. Translated: CASSQTLAGEGENIQYF.